These 23 T cell receptor beta chains were all obtained from the same sample, sequenced in a study of CD8 T cells in ankylosing spondylitis. TCRdb called the 5' RACE reads again in MiXCR, with one record for every CDR3 protein. The sample records a few hundred thousand distinct CDR3 sequences, about a fifth being singletons. Sequencing was carried out using blood, either unsorted or a sorted T cell fraction (not recorded which). The receptors derive from a female donor with ankylosing spondylitis or in good health (not recorded which).

The gene calls are TRBV20-1 and TRBJ2-3; D assignment may be TRBD1 or TRBD2 (5 bases each). Germline V lookup: CDR1 DFQATT, CDR2 SNEGSKA (reference sequence). Trimming pared 4 bases from V and 1 base from J, leaving 12 bases between. The length of the CDR3 is 14 residues. CDR3 sequence reads: CSATGTPGTDTQYF. The CDR3 DNA reads as TGCAGTGCTACCGGGACCCCAGGCACAGATACGCAGTATTTT.

The chain employs TRBV20-1 and TRBJ2-1; D may be TRBD1 or TRBD2 (5 bases each). Germline V lookup: CDR1 DFQATT, CDR2 SNEGSKA (reference sequence). This CDR3 is built from 12 residues. V was trimmed by 6 bases and J by 4 bases, leaving 10 bases between them. CDR3 coding DNA: TGCAGTGCCGGGGCCAGTTACAATGAGCAGTTCTTC. Its protein product is CSAGASYNEQFF.

This clonotype came up many times. V usage is TRBV10-3 and J usage is TRBJ1-6, with 9 bases aligning to TRBD1. Germline values: CDR1 ENHRY, CDR2 SYGVKD. Trimming at V came to 6 bases and at J to 10 bases, leaving 1 base not matched to a gene. This CDR3 region has 12 residues. The CDR3 DNA reads as TGTGCCATCAGGGACAGGGGATCACCCCTCCACTTT. Residues: CAIRDRGSPLHF.

The V gene is TRBV20-1, the J gene TRBJ2-7; no clear D gene. The germline V and J ends were trimmed by 0 bases and 2 bases, with 11 bases remaining between them. Germline-derived CDR1 and CDR2 are DFQATT and SNEGSKA (reference sequence). The CDR3 is 14 amino acids. CDR3 region: CSARDFQVPYEQYF. CDR3 coding DNA: TGCAGTGCTAGAGACTTCCAGGTTCCCTACGAGCAGTACTTC.

The CDR3 loop reads CATSRDGASGNTIYF. CDR3 nucleotide sequence: TGTGCCACCAGCAGAGATGGGGCCTCTGGAAACACCATATATTTT. The chain has TRBV15 and TRBJ1-3; maybe TRBD1 (5 bases). This CDR3 comprises 15 residues. Per germline, CDR1 LNHNV and CDR2 YYDKDF (reference sequence). Trimming removed 0 bases from V and 0 bases from J, with 6 bases in between.

This chain joins TRBV7-2 and TRBJ2-3, with 9 bases matching TRBD1. After removal of 1 base from V and 5 bases from J, the junction contained 4 bases not matched to a gene. The CDR3 is 15 residues long. Germline V gene data show CDR1 as SGHTA and CDR2 as FQGNSA. The CDR3 DNA reads TGTGCCAGCAGCTTAGTCGGACAGGGGAAAGATACGCAGTATTTT. Translation gives CASSLVGQGKDTQYF.

In its sample, this clonotype was seen a few times. This sequence joins TRBV18 and TRBJ2-1; 8 nucleotides align to TRBD2. The CDR3 has 17 amino acids. Unmatched junction bases numbered 10, after V lost 4 bases and J lost 2 bases. Germline V gene sequence: CDR1 KGHSH, CDR2 LQKENI. CDR3 DNA sequence: TGTGCCAGCTCACGGGGGTACCGGGAGGGCCCCTACAATGAGCAGTTCTTC. Its protein is CASSRGYREGPYNEQFF.

This clonotype was counted a few times. The chain couples TRBV5-5 to TRBJ2-5; possible D gene TRBD2, 5 bases. Trimming stripped 6 bases from V and 0 bases from J, with 18 bases between. The CDR3 sequence is 16 residues long. Germline CDR1 SGHKS, CDR2 YYEKEE (reference sequence). CDR3 region: CASTPLPGVHQETQYF. The CDR3 coding sequence is TGTGCCAGCACCCCTTTACCCGGGGTCCACCAAGAGACCCAGTACTTC.

This clonotype came up once. CDR3 amino acids: CASEKGGAGEQYF. DNA for the CDR3: TGTGCCAGCGAGAAAGGGGGCGCGGGGGAGCAGTACTTC. The chain has TRBV6-1 and TRBJ2-7, with D possibly TRBD1 on 7 matching bases. The germline gives CDR1 MNHNS, CDR2 SASEGT. CDR3 length: 13 residues. V was pared by 8 bases and J by 7 bases, with 18 bases between.

A few counts support this clonotype. V is TRBV6-2 or TRBV6-3 and J is TRBJ2-1, with 7 nucleotides matching TRBD2. The CDR3 runs to 16 residues. CDR1 and CDR2 from the germline V gene are MNHEY and SVGEGT. Trimming took 2 bases from V and 7 from J; bases not matched to a gene: 11. The CDR3 sequence: CASSYGGAGAENEQFF. The CDR3 bases are TGTGCCAGCAGTTACGGAGGGGCGGGAGCGGAAAATGAGCAGTTCTTC.

V is TRBV6-2 or TRBV6-3 and J is TRBJ1-5, with 7 positions matching TRBD1. Germline V lookup: CDR1 MNHEY, CDR2 SVGEGT. This CDR3 has 14 residues. V dropped 6 bases and J dropped 5; count of bases not matched to a gene: 7. The CDR3 protein is CASRSQGYDQPQHF. The CDR3 DNA reads TGTGCCAGCAGGTCACAGGGGTATGATCAGCCCCAGCATTTT.

This clonotype has only a few counts. The chain links TRBV20-1 to TRBJ2-2; D might be TRBD1 or TRBD2, each matching 5 bases. Germline CDR1 reads DFQATT; CDR2 reads SNEGSKA (reference sequence). Trimming took off 3 bases at V and 3 bases at J, with 14 bases between the two ends. The CDR3 runs 15 residues. CDR3 sequence (DNA): TGCAGTGCTAGGAAAGTGGGACGCGACACCGGGGAGCTGTTTTTT. It encodes CSARKVGRDTGELFF.

This clonotype was seen only a few times. In DNA, the CDR3 is TGTGCCAGCAGTTCTCGGACAGTTTCGAGCTCTGGGGCCAACGTCCTGACTTTC. Translated: CASSSRTVSSSGANVLTF. V and J are TRBV27 and TRBJ2-6; possibly TRBD1 for D (6 bases). V lost 4 bases to trimming and J lost 0 bases, with 16 bases between them. From germline, CDR1 is MNHEY and CDR2 SMNVEV (reference sequence). The CDR3 extends over 18 amino acids.

The chain joins TRBV6-1 to TRBJ2-7, with D perhaps assigned TRBD1 or TRBD2 (5 bases each). From germline, CDR1 is MNHNS and CDR2 SASEGT. The CDR3 consists of 16 residues. V lost 6 bases and J lost 4, with 22 bases in between. CDR3 nucleotides: TGTGCCAGCAGCAAACGCACAGGAGGAGAGCCATACGAGCAGTACTTC. As protein: CASSKRTGGEPYEQYF.

The chain uses TRBV2 and TRBJ1-3, with a possible D match to TRBD1 (6 bases). Deletions cut 6 bases from V and 4 bases from J, with 16 bases between. The germline V gene encodes CDR1 SNHLY and CDR2 FYNNEI. The CDR3 totals 15 residues. The CDR3 nucleotides read TGTGCCAGCAGCTACCACACAGGGAGCGGAAACACCATATATTTT. It yields the protein CASSYHTGSGNTIYF.

The chain has TRBV6-5 and TRBJ2-5; possibly TRBD1 for D (5 bases). Trimming removed 2 bases at V and 1 base at J, with 8 bases between. Germline lookup yields CDR1 MNHEY and CDR2 SVGAGI. CDR3 size: 14 residues. CDR3 amino acids: CASSYGAIQETQYF. In DNA form, the CDR3 reads TGTGCCAGCAGTTACGGGGCAATCCAAGAGACCCAGTACTTC.

In its sample, this clonotype was seen a few times. The rearrangement uses TRBV10-2 and TRBJ1-1, with D possibly being TRBD1 (5 bases). This CDR3 contains 13 residues. The V end was cut by 5 bases, the J end by 7 bases, with 14 bases between. CDR1 is WSHSY, CDR2 SAAADI, per germline. The CDR3 nucleotides are TGCGCCAGCAGTAATCAGGGCCGGGGTGAAGCTTTCTTT. It encodes CASSNQGRGEAFF.

This clonotype has a count of ten or more. The J gene is TRBJ2-2, the V gene TRBV12-3 or TRBV12-4, with D perhaps given as TRBD1 or TRBD2 (6 bases each). The V end lost 3 bases, the J end lost 0 bases, and 8 bases lay between the germline ends. The CDR3 is 15 residues long. CDR3 in amino acids: CASSFGGSNTGELFF. The CDR3 DNA reads as TGTGCCAGCAGTTTCGGGGGCTCGAACACCGGGGAGCTGTTTTTT.

The rearrangement links TRBV4-3 to TRBJ2-2; 9 nucleotides align to TRBD1. The CDR3 sequence is 16 residues long. The V and J ends lost 2 bases and 4 bases, in that order; junction bases with no gene match: 5. Germline CDR1 is LGHNA and CDR2 is YSLEER. CDR3 amino acids: CASSQLGTGSTGELFF. Written as DNA, the CDR3 is TGCGCCAGCAGCCAATTAGGGACAGGGTCCACCGGGGAGCTGTTTTTT.

This clonotype has a single count. V usage is TRBV19 and J usage is TRBJ2-1; 8 positions match TRBD2. CDR3 size: 15 residues. CDR1 is LNHDA, CDR2 SQIVND, per germline (reference sequence). J lost 2 bases, V lost 2 bases, and 2 bases had no gene match. The CDR3 spells CASSIRAGAYNEQFF. CDR3 sequence (DNA): TGTGCCAGTAGTATAAGAGCGGGAGCCTACAATGAGCAGTTCTTC.

This chain links TRBV5-4 with TRBJ2-7, with TRBD1 as a possible D gene (5 bases). The CDR3 is 15 amino acids. Germline loops: CDR1 SGHNT, CDR2 YYREEE (reference sequence). V gave up 4 bases and J gave up 2 bases, with 16 bases separating them. The CDR3 coding sequence is TGTGCCAGCAGCCATAGAACAGGTCTTACCTACGAGCAGTACTTC. Translation gives CASSHRTGLTYEQYF.

The chain links TRBV12-3 or TRBV12-4 to TRBJ2-1; D unclear. The CDR3 is 13 residues long. The ends were cut back, 7 bases at V and 3 bases at J, with 10 bases in the middle. The CDR3 bases are TGTGCCAGCAACGGACGAAGCTACAATGAGCAGTTCTTC. It specifies CASNGRSYNEQFF.

The J gene is TRBJ2-3, the V gene TRBV20-1; 8 bases are shared with TRBD1. The J segment lost 5 bases and the V segment lost 5 bases, leaving 9 bases of the junction unmatched. There are 14 residues in the CDR3. The germline V gene encodes CDR1 DFQATT and CDR2 SNEGSKA (reference sequence). The CDR3 region has the DNA TGCAGTGCTCCGGACAGGGCCAAGGGAGATACGCAGTATTTT. The encoded protein is CSAPDRAKGDTQYF.